Below, 16 T cell receptor beta chains from the same sample are listed, as sequenced in a study of prognosis after radiotherapy for stage I lung cancer. Multiplex PCR in two rounds served to amplify TCR beta CDR3 from genomic DNA. Used in first-round PCR were primers specific to each TRBV and TRBJ gene. TCRdb reanalysed the multiplex PCR reads using MiXCR and keeps one entry per CDR3 protein. The sample holds 11,000 to 15,000 distinct CDR3 sequences, 50% to 65% seen once. The specimen comprised PBMCs, sampled before or after stereotactic body radiation therapy (not recorded which). The receptors were sampled from a donor of 50 years or more with non-small cell lung cancer.

This chain uses TRBV27 with TRBJ2-1; 12 nucleotides agree with TRBD2. Losses at the gene ends were 6 bases for V and 7 bases for J; bases not matched to a gene: 13. There are 17 residues in the CDR3. Germline V gene data show CDR1 as MNHEY and CDR2 as SMNVEV (reference sequence). The CDR3 DNA reads TGTGCCAGCAGACCCTCGACTAGCGGGGGACTGGGGAATGAGCAGTTCTTC. It is translated as CASRPSTSGGLGNEQFF.

This clonotype was recorded many times. The genes are TRBV28 and TRBJ2-1; TRBD2 matches at 10 bases. This CDR3 is 15 amino acids long. V lost 6 bases and J lost 4; bases outside the gene matches: 6. Germline CDR1 is MDHEN and CDR2 is SYDVKM. In nucleotides, the CDR3 is TGTGCCAGCAGCCAAGAACTAGCGGGATACAATGAGCAGTTCTTC. This codes for CASSQELAGYNEQFF.

With respect to this clonotype: A read error is likely here: a far larger clone is one base away. The rearrangement uses TRBV6-5 and TRBJ1-5, with 8 bases fitting TRBD1. The CDR3 totals 14 residues. V gave up 9 bases and J gave up 9 bases; unmatched junction bases: 13. The germline V gene encodes CDR1 MNHEY and CDR2 SVGAGI. CDR3 sequence reads: CARRPDRGKRPQHF. CDR3 sequence (DNA): TGTGCCAGAAGGCCTGACAGGGGTAAGAGGCCCCAGCATTTT.

Turning to this clonotype: An end of the junction differs from the germline gene, which may be a read error. The V call is TRBV27, the J call TRBJ2-1, with D perhaps TRBD2 (6 bases). Germline lookup yields CDR1 MNHEY and CDR2 SMNVEV (reference sequence). The CDR3 is 17 residues long. The DNA of the CDR3 is TGTGCCAGCAGACCCTCGACTATCGGGAGCCTGGGGAATGAGCGGTTCTTC. Its protein is CASRPSTIGSLGNERFF.

The chain couples TRBV11-3 to TRBJ2-7; D remains ambiguous. The V gene lost 5 bases and the J gene lost 0 bases, with 17 bases spanning the gap. CDR3 length equals 16 residues. The germline V gene has CDR1 SGHNT and CDR2 YENEEA. DNA for the CDR3: TGTGCCAGCAGCGCGCTTTCCGGTACGGCCTCCTACGAGCAGTACTTC. Its translation is CASSALSGTASYEQYF.

Judged by abundance, this clonotype is medium-sized. The V gene is TRBV4-1, the J gene TRBJ2-7; no definite D call. CDR3 length: 14 residues. Germline V lookup: CDR1 MGHRA, CDR2 YSYEKL. V was trimmed by 1 base and J by 0 bases, leaving 7 bases between them. CDR3 loop: CASSQGSNSYEQYF. CDR3 nucleotides: TGCGCCAGCAGCCAAGGCAGCAACTCCTACGAGCAGTACTTC.

Sample share makes this clonotype medium-sized. The chain uses TRBV2 and TRBJ1-2; D ambiguous. Trimming pared 4 bases from V and 2 bases from J, leaving 5 bases between. Germline assignment: CDR1 SNHLY and CDR2 FYNNEI. The CDR3 loop spans 12 amino acids. CDR3 nucleotide sequence: TGTGCCAGCAGTGCAGTGAACTATGGCTACACCTTC. Amino acids: CASSAVNYGYTF.

The chain recombines TRBV2 with TRBJ2-1; 9 bases map to TRBD1. Looked up from germline, CDR1 is SNHLY and CDR2 is FYNNEI. The CDR3 loop spans 16 amino acids. J lost 7 bases, V lost 6 bases, and 13 bases had no gene match. The CDR3 sequence is CASSGRIGQGRNEQFF. In nucleotides, the CDR3 is TGTGCCAGCAGCGGGAGGATAGGACAGGGGAGGAATGAGCAGTTCTTC.

The rearrangement joins TRBV19 to TRBJ1-5; the D gene is possibly TRBD1 (5 bases). CDR3 length equals 16 residues. CDR1 and CDR2 from the germline V gene are LNHDA and SQIVND (reference sequence). The V gene lost 3 bases and the J gene lost 5 bases, with 17 bases spanning the gap. The CDR3 protein is CASSIVSVGGDQPQHF. The CDR3 DNA reads TGTGCCAGTAGTATTGTATCTGTGGGGGGGGATCAGCCCCAGCATTTT.

As concerns this clonotype: An end of the junction differs from the germline gene, which may be a read error. The chain employs TRBV6-1 and TRBJ1-1, with D unclear. CDR1 is MNHNS and CDR2 is SASEGT in the germline V gene. CDR3 size: 12 residues. CDR3 in DNA: TGTGCCAACAGTCCTGGCGGGAGGGAAGCTTTCTTT. Protein sequence: CANSPGGREAFF.

In its sample, this clonotype ranks as medium-sized (0.01 to 0.1%). CDR3 amino acids: CASRPDRGKRPQHF. CDR3 DNA: TGTGCCAGCAGGCCTGACAGGGGTAAGAGGCCCCAGCATTTT. The rearrangement links TRBV6-1 to TRBJ1-5; 8 bases match TRBD1. Germline V gene lookup returns CDR1 MNHNS and CDR2 SASEGT. This CDR3 is built from 14 residues. V lost 6 bases, J lost 9 bases, and 10 bases stayed unmatched.

The rearrangement links TRBV10-3 to TRBJ2-1, with TRBD1 matching 9 bases. V lost 5 bases to trimming and J lost 9 bases; unmatched junction nucleotides: 11. Germline V gene data show CDR1 as ENHRY and CDR2 as SYGVKD. This CDR3 has 15 amino acids. The CDR3 is CAISWSSTGGSEQFF. The CDR3 region has the DNA TGTGCCATCAGTTGGTCTTCTACAGGGGGCAGTGAGCAGTTCTTC.

In its sample, this clonotype is medium-sized. The chain is built from TRBV7-2 and TRBJ2-7; TRBD1 aligns across 10 bases. With 1 base clipped from V and 6 bases from J, the junction kept 6 bases outside the gene matches. CDR1 is SGHTA and CDR2 is FQGNSA in the germline V gene. The CDR3 runs to 15 residues. CDR3 sequence reads: CASSLVGQGMSEQYF. The DNA for the CDR3 is TGTGCCAGCAGCTTAGTGGGACAGGGGATGAGCGAGCAGTACTTC.

By proportion, this clonotype is medium-sized (0.01 to 0.1%). J is TRBJ1-3 and V is TRBV9; no firm D call. V shed 3 bases and J shed 2 bases, with 15 bases lying between them. Germline V gene sequence: CDR1 SGDLS, CDR2 YYNGEE. CDR3 length: 16 amino acids. The CDR3 loop is CASSGSGVFPGNTIYF. CDR3 in DNA: TGTGCCAGCAGCGGAAGCGGAGTATTCCCTGGAAACACCATATATTTT.

This chain connects TRBV11-2 to TRBJ1-2; unclear D gene. The V gene lost 0 bases and the J gene lost 5 bases, with 7 bases spanning the gap. This CDR3 comprises 13 residues. Looked up from germline, CDR1 is SGHAT and CDR2 is FQNNGV. The CDR3 DNA reads as TGTGCCAGCAGCTTAGATGTTTCGTATGGCTACACCTTC. Translation: CASSLDVSYGYTF.

Of note for this clonotype: A much larger clone is a single base away; this may be a read error. The gene calls are TRBV14 and TRBJ2-7, with 7 bases identical to TRBD1. CDR1 and CDR2 from the germline V gene are SGHDN and FVKESK. The CDR3 covers 15 residues. CDR3 residues: CAGSQARGQPYEQYF. CDR3 nucleotide sequence: TGTGCCGGCAGCCAAGCACGGGGACAGCCCTACGAGCAGTACTTC.